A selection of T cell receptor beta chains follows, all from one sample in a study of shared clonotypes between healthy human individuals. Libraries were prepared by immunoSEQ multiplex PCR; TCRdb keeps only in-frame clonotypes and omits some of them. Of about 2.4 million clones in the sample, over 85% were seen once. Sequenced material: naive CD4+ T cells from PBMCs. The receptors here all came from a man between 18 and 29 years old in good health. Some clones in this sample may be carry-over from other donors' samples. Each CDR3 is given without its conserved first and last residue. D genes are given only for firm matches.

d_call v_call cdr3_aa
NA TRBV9 ASSVDPEPYEQY
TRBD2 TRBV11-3 ASSLTSGSLGTQY
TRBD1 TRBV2 ASSEWDRGRDEQF
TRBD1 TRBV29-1 SVTQGANYGYT
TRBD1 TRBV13 ASSSGGSGVYHEKLF
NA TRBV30 AWSLQTSNQPQH
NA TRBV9 ASSVGGNGANVLT
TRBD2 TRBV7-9 ASSAPGTGGGNEQF
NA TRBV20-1 CCRGQETQY
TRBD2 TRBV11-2 ASVTSEKNYEQY
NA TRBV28 ASSLSLGVGTEAF
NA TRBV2 ASIREPLSPLH
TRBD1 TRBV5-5 ASSPGTGGFAQY
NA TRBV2 AGRTGSFTYEQY
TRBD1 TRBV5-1 ASSPGTGSLYGYT
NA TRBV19 ASSIERDYEQY
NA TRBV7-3 ASSLWANTEAF
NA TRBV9 ASSVAGGGELF
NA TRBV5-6 ASSFGQAITGELF
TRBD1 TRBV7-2 ASSRDREETQY
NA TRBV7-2 ASSWGIDTQY
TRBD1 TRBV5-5 ASSPGTGSYNEQF
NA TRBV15 ATSSGPVGGLGGYT
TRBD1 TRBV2 ASRLRQGTHEQY
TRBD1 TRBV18 ASSQQGAGMETQY
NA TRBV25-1 ASSEGGYGYT
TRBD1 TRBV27 ASSTGPGQGNEKLF
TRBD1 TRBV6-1 ASSLGQGPYEQY
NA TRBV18 ASSPPGRTYGYT
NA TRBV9 ASSVRSGPEETQY
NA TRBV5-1 ASSLVVVGNEQY
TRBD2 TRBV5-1 ASSLAPSGSLNEQF
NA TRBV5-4 AFQDPNEKLF